Presented here are 19 T cell receptor beta chains from one specimen sequenced in a study of cytomegalovirus exposure and HLA in healthy donors. The PCR contained 60 Vbeta and 13 Jbeta primers. TCRdb's table, derived via immunoSEQ multiplex PCR, lists solely in-frame clones and lacks some. The sample records approximately 110,000 clones, under 80% being singletons. Sequenced material: PBMCs. Receptors were obtained from a woman in her thirties or forties in good health and CMV-seropositive.

In its sample, this clone was seen once. This chain uses TRBV5-1 with TRBJ2-7; D may be TRBD1 (5 bases). The CDR3 runs 14 residues. V was clipped by 1 base and J by 3 bases, with 11 bases between them. Germline CDR1 SGHRS, CDR2 YFSETQ. The CDR3 DNA sequence: TGCGCCAGCAGCTTGCAGGGATCACGCTACGAGCAGTACTTC. Its protein is CASSLQGSRYEQYF.

The J gene is TRBJ2-5, the V gene TRBV5-1; the match to TRBD2 covers 9 bases. The germline V gene has CDR1 SGHRS and CDR2 YFSETQ. The V gene end was trimmed by 3 bases and the J gene end by 5 bases; junction bases not matched to a gene: 8. The CDR3 extends over 15 amino acids. CDR3: CASSSLSGRGETQYF. The CDR3, as DNA: TGCGCCAGCAGCTCTCTTAGCGGGAGAGGGGAGACCCAGTACTTC.

This rearrangement joins TRBV6-1 to TRBJ1-2; D gene unclear. The germline V gene has CDR1 MNHNS and CDR2 SASEGT. Trimming took off 1 base at V and 5 bases at J, with 5 bases between the two ends. This CDR3 has 12 residues. This CDR3 is CASSEGGYGYTF. CDR3 sequence (DNA): TGTGCCAGCAGTGAAGGAGGGTATGGCTACACCTTC.

A single count supports this clone. The chain is built from TRBV13 and TRBJ1-1, with 7 bases identical to TRBD1. Germline lookup yields CDR1 PRHDT and CDR2 FYEKMQ (reference sequence). The CDR3 consists of 14 residues. The V segment lost 2 bases and the J segment 5 bases; nucleotides outside the gene matches: 5. CDR3 sequence (DNA): TGTGCCAGCAGCTTAAACAGGGGTGGAACTGAAGCTTTCTTT. Encoded protein: CASSLNRGGTEAFF.

This rearrangement joins TRBV9 to TRBJ2-1; 10 bases map to TRBD2. CDR3 size: 16 residues. The V and J ends lost 1 base and 10 bases, in that order; junction bases with no gene match: 11. Per germline, CDR1 SGDLS and CDR2 YYNGEE. DNA of the CDR3: TGTGCCAGCAGCGTATCCTTGAGCGGGGGGGCCAGGGAGCAGTTCTTC. It translates to CASSVSLSGGAREQFF.

V is TRBV4-2 and J is TRBJ1-2, with TRBD1 matching 8 bases. Trimming removed 4 bases from V and 6 bases from J; junction bases left unmatched: 4. CDR1 is LGHNA, CDR2 YNFKEQ, per germline. The CDR3 sequence is 13 residues long. This CDR3 reads CASSLYRGDGYTF. CDR3 nucleotides: TGTGCCAGCAGCCTTTACAGGGGGGATGGCTACACCTTC.

This chain joins TRBV5-1 and TRBJ2-3, with 9 bases lining up with TRBD2. There are 16 residues in the CDR3. Germline CDR1 SGHRS, CDR2 YFSETQ. The V segment lost 4 bases and the J segment 0 bases; nucleotides outside the gene matches: 6. For the CDR3, the DNA is TGCGCCAGCAGCACGACTAGCGGAGCTAGCACAGATACGCAGTATTTT. This encodes CASSTTSGASTDTQYF.

This clone showed up just a few times. The V gene is TRBV14, the J gene TRBJ2-3; 9 bases line up with TRBD1. The trim removed 3 bases at V and 5 bases at J, leaving 9 bases unmatched. Per the germline V gene, CDR1 is SGHDN and CDR2 is FVKESK. The CDR3 loop spans 16 amino acids. The CDR3 here is CASSQGRDRAIDTQYF. The CDR3 DNA follows: TGTGCCAGCAGCCAGGGCCGGGACAGGGCTATAGATACGCAGTATTTT.

The chain is built from TRBV9 and TRBJ2-7, with D tentatively TRBD2 (5 bases). Trimming left V 4 bases short and J 2 bases short, with 13 bases between. Germline CDR1 SGDLS, CDR2 YYNGEE. This CDR3 has 14 amino acids. CDR3 loop: CASSLIRGTYEQYF. CDR3 DNA sequence: TGTGCCAGCAGCCTCATCCGGGGAACCTACGAGCAGTACTTC.

This clone was detected only a few times. The genes are TRBV6-1 and TRBJ1-6, with unresolved D. The germline V gene has CDR1 MNHNS and CDR2 SASEGT. V was trimmed by 3 bases and J by 3 bases, leaving 12 bases between them. The CDR3 is made up of 16 amino acids. CDR3 loop: CASSDGESYYNSPLHF. The CDR3, as DNA: TGTGCCAGCAGTGATGGAGAAAGTTACTATAATTCACCCCTCCACTTT.

V usage is TRBV27 and J usage is TRBJ1-5; tentative D call: TRBD1 (6 bases). Germline V lookup: CDR1 MNHEY, CDR2 SMNVEV (reference sequence). Between the trimmed V and J ends, which lost 3 bases and 5 bases, there was a span of 20 bases. This CDR3 contains 17 residues. CDR3 in amino acids: CASSFGDPGGGDQPQHF. CDR3 DNA sequence: TGTGCCAGCAGTTTCGGAGACCCGGGAGGGGGAGATCAGCCCCAGCATTTT.

This chain connects TRBV25-1 to TRBJ1-1; tentative D call: TRBD1 (6 bases). Germline CDR1 MGHDK, CDR2 SYGVNS. Trimming left V 3 bases short and J 5 bases short, with 13 bases between. The CDR3 contains 14 residues. CDR3 in DNA: TGTGCCAGCAGTGACCGCCAACAGGGTACTGAAGCTTTCTTT. Its translation: CASSDRQQGTEAFF.

The chain links TRBV7-2 to TRBJ1-5; TRBD1 aligns across 10 bases. CDR1 is SGHTA, CDR2 FQGNSA, per germline. Trimming removed 3 bases from V and 4 bases from J; junction bases left unmatched: 3. The length of the CDR3 is 15 residues. The chain's CDR3 is CASSLTGGANQPQHF. DNA for the CDR3: TGTGCCAGCAGCTTGACAGGGGGCGCAAATCAGCCCCAGCATTTT.

This rearrangement joins TRBV4-1 to TRBJ2-5; the match to TRBD2 covers 7 bases. Germline assignment: CDR1 MGHRA and CDR2 YSYEKL. V lost 5 bases to trimming and J lost 0 bases; unmatched junction nucleotides: 12. This CDR3 region has 17 residues. The DNA of the CDR3 is TGCGCCAGCAGCTTCGGGACTACAACTCCAGACCAAGAGACCCAGTACTTC. Protein sequence: CASSFGTTTPDQETQYF.

This chain connects TRBV11-2 to TRBJ1-4; 7 nucleotides line up with TRBD1. The CDR3 consists of 15 residues. CDR1 and CDR2 from the germline V gene are SGHAT and FQNNGV. Losses at the gene ends were 5 bases for V and 7 bases for J; bases not matched to a gene: 10. CDR3 sequence (DNA): TGTGCCAGCAGCGCACAAGGGGGCTACGGTGAAAAACTGTTTTTT. It is translated as CASSAQGGYGEKLFF.

This chain connects TRBV2 to TRBJ1-3; no firm D call. The CDR3 covers 13 residues. V was pared by 7 bases and J by 2 bases, with 9 bases between. Per the germline V gene, CDR1 is SNHLY and CDR2 is FYNNEI. The CDR3 is CASTSVAGNTIYF. The CDR3 DNA is TGTGCCAGCACGTCGGTAGCTGGAAACACCATATATTTT.

V and J are TRBV7-3 and TRBJ2-2; 7 bases are shared with TRBD1. The CDR3 is 18 residues long. Trimming at V came to 4 bases and at J to 2 bases, leaving 13 bases not matched to a gene. The germline CDR1 and CDR2 sequences are SGHTA and FQGTGA. The CDR3 is CASSSNLDRVINTGELFF. As DNA, the CDR3 is TGTGCCAGCAGCTCAAACTTAGACAGGGTAATAAACACCGGGGAGCTGTTTTTT.

This clone showed up just a few times. The chain employs TRBV5-1 and TRBJ2-7; TRBD1 matches 8 bases. Germline V gene data show CDR1 as SGHRS and CDR2 as YFSETQ. Unmatched junction bases numbered 11, after V lost 0 bases and J lost 6 bases. The CDR3 length is 16 residues. CDR3 DNA sequence: TGCGCCAGCAGCTTGGGTCGGACAGGGTTTATCGTCGAGCAGTACTTC. This gives the protein CASSLGRTGFIVEQYF. The variable domain in full, with the rest retrieved from reference TRBV5-1 and TRBJ2-7, is KAGVTQTPRYLIKTRGQQVTLSCSPISGHRSVSWYQQTPGQGLQFLFEYFSETQRNKGNFPGRFSGRQFSNSRSEMNVSTLELGDSALYLCASSLGRTGFIVEQYFGPGTRLTVT.

The chain couples TRBV7-3 to TRBJ2-3; D perhaps matches TRBD2 (5 bases). The CDR3 runs to 14 residues. The germline CDR1 and CDR2 sequences are SGHTA and FQGTGA. With 5 bases removed from V and 0 bases from J, the gap between germline ends came to 9 bases. The CDR3 DNA is TGTGCCAGCAGCGCGGGCACAAGCACAGATACGCAGTATTTT. Translation: CASSAGTSTDTQYF. Full variable domain (missing parts from reference TRBV7-3 and TRBJ2-3): GAGVSQTPSNKVTEKGKYVELRCDPISGHTALYWYRQSLGQGPEFLIYFQGTGAADDSGLPNDRFFAVRPEGSVSTLKIQRTERGDSAVYLCASSAGTSTDTQYFGPGTRLTVL.